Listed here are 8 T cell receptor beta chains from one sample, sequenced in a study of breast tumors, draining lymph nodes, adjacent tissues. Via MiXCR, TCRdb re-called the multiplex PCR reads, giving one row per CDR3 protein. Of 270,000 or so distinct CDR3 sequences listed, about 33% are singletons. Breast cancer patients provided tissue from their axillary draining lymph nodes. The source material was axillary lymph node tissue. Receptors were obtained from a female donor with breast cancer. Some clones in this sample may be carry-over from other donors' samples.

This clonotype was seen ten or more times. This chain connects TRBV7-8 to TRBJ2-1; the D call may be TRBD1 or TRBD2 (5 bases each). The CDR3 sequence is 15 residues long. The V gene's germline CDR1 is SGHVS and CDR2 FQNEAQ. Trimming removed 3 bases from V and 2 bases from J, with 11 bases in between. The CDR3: CASSFRDRPYNEQFF. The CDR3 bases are TGTGCCAGCAGCTTCCGGGACCGACCCTACAATGAGCAGTTCTTC.

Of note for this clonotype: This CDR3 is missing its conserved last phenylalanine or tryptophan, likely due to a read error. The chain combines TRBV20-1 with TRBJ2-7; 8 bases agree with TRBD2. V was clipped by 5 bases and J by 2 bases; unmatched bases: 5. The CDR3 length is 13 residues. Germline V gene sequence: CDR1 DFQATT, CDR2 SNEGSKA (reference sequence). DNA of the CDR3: TGCAGTGCTGGGCTAGCGGGTACCTACGAGCAGTACCTC. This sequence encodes CSAGLAGTYEQYL.

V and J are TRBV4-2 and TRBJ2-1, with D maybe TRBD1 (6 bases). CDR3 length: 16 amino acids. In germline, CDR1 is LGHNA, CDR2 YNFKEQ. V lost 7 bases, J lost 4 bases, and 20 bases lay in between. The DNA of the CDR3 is TGTGCCAGCACCAAAGGACAGACTATATTTTACAATGAGCAGTTCTTC. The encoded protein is CASTKGQTIFYNEQFF.

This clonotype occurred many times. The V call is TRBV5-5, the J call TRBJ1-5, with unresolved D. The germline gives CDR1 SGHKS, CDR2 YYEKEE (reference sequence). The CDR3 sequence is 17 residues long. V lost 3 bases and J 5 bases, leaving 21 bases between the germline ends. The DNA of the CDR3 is TGTGCCAGCAGCTCTCTCTCCATCCCCGGGGTGGATCAGCCCCAGCATTTT. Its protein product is CASSSLSIPGVDQPQHF. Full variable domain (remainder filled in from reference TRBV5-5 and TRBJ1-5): DAGVTQSPTHLIKTRGQQVTLRCSPISGHKSVSWYQQVLGQGPQFIFQYYEKEERGRGNFPDRFSARQFPNYSSELNVNALLLGDSALYLCASSSLSIPGVDQPQHFGDGTRLSIL.

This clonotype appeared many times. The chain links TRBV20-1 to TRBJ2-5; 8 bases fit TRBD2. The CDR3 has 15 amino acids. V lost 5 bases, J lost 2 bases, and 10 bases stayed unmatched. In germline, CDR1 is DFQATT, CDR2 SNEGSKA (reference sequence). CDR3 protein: CSARSLAGGQETQYF. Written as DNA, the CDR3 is TGCAGTGCTCGGAGCCTAGCGGGTGGACAAGAGACCCAGTACTTC.

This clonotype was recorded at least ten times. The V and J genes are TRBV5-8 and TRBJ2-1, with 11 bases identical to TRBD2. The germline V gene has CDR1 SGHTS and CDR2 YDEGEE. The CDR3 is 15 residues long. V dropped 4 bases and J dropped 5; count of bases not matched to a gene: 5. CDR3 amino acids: CASSPGLAVNNEQFF. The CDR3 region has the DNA TGTGCCAGCAGCCCGGGACTAGCGGTAAACAATGAGCAGTTCTTC.

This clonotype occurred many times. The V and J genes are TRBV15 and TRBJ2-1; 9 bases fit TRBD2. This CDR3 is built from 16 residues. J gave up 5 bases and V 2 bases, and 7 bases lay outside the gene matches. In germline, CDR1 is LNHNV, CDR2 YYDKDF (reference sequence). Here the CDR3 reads CATSRTTSGLHNEQFF. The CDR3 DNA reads TGTGCCACCAGCAGAACTACTAGCGGGCTCCACAATGAGCAGTTCTTC. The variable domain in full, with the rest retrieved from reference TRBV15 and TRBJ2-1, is DAMVIQNPRYQVTQFGKPVTLSCSQTLNHNVMYWYQQKSSQAPKLLFHYYDKDFNNEADTPDNFQSRRPNTSFCFLDIRSPGLGDTAMYLCATSRTTSGLHNEQFFGPGTRLTVL.

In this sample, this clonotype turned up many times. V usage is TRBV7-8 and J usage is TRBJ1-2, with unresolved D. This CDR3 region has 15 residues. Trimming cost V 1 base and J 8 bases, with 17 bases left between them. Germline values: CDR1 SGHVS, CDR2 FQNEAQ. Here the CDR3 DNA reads TGTGCCAGCAGCTTAGGTATCAGGTCCTTTTCCGGCTACACCTTC. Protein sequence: CASSLGIRSFSGYTF.